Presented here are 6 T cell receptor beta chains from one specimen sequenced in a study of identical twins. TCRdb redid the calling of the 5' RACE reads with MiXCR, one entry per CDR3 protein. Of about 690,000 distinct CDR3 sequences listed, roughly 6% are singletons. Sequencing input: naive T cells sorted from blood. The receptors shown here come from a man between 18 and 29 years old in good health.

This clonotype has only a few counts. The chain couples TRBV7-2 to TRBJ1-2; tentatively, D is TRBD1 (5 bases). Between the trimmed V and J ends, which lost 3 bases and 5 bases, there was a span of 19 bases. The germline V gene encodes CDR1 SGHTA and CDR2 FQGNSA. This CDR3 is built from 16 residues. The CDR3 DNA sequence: TGTGCCAGCAGCTTTCTGCGGGGACCGAAGGTATATGGCTACACCTTC. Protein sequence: CASSFLRGPKVYGYTF.

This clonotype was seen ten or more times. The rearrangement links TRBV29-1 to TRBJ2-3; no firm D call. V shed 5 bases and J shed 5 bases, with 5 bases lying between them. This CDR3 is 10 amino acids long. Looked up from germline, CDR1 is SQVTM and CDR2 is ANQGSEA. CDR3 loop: CSVPGDTQYF. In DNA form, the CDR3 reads TGCAGCGTTCCCGGAGATACGCAGTATTTT.

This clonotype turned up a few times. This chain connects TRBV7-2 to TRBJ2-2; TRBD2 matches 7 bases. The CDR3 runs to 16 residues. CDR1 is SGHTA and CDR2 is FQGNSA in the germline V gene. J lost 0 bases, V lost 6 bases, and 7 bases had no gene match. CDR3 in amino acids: CASRFSGPSNTGELFF. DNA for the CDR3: TGTGCCAGCAGATTTAGCGGGCCCTCGAACACCGGGGAGCTGTTTTTT. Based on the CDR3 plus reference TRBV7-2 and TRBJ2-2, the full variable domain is GAGVSQSPSNKVTEKGKDVELRCDPISGHTALYWYRQSLGQGLEFLIYFQGNSAPDKSGLPSDRFSAERTGGSVSTLTIQRTQQEDSAVYLCASRFSGPSNTGELFFGEGSRLTVL.

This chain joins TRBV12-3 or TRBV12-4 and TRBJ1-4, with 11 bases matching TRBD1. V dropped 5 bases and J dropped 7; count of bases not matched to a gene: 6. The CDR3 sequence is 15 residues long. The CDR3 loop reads CASSEQGTGGEKLFF. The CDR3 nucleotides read TGTGCCAGCAGTGAGCAGGGGACAGGGGGTGAAAAACTGTTTTTT.

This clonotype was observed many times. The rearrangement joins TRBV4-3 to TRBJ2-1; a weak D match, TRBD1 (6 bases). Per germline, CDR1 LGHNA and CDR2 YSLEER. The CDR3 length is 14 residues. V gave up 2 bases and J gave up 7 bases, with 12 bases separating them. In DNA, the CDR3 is TGCGCCAGCAGCCAAAACCTACAGGGAAATGAGCAGTTCTTC. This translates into CASSQNLQGNEQFF.

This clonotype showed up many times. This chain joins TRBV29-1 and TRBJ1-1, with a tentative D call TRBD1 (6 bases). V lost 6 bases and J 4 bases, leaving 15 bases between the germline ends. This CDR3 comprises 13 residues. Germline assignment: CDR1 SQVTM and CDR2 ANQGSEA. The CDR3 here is CSVTQGIGTEAFF. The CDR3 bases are TGCAGCGTGACGCAGGGGATCGGCACTGAAGCTTTCTTT.